A selection of T cell receptor beta chains follows, all from one sample in a study of vaccination effects on CD4 cells after COVID-19. These TCRs' antigens remain unknown. Here immunoSEQ multiplex PCR was the method, and the copy in TCRdb shows in-frame clones only, minus some. The data contain about 66,000 clones, 70% to 85% of them seen just once; the ten biggest clones take up about 2.2%. This specimen consisted of CD4+ T cells from PBMCs cultured without peptide, obtained after COVID-19 vaccination. The receptors shown here come from a human donor who received a COVID-19 vaccine. CDR3s include the opening cysteine and the closing phenylalanine or tryptophan. Fields, in order: CDR3 protein, CDR3 DNA, clone size, J gene, D gene, V gene. D genes are given only for firm matches. Size values are once, few and many counts, or a class for expanded clones, and some rows have none.

CASSLFEASHYGYTF | TGTGCCAGCAGCTTATTTGAGGCCTCGCACTATGGCTACACCTTC | - | TRBJ1-2 | - | TRBV5-6
CASSEALDSYNEQFF | TGTGCCAGCAGTGAAGCGTTGGACAGCTACAATGAGCAGTTCTTC | - | TRBJ2-1 | - | TRBV6-1
CAISESEGRGYTF | TGTGCCATCAGTGAGTCGGAGGGACGTGGCTACACCTTC | - | TRBJ1-2 | - | TRBV10-3
CASYQQRGGTVNQPQHF | TGCGCCAGTTATCAACAAAGGGGGGGGACCGTCAATCAGCCCCAGCATTTT | once | TRBJ1-5 | - | TRBV23-1
CASSVAPGNYGYTF | TGTGCCAGCAGCGTAGCCCCAGGGAACTATGGCTACACCTTC | - | TRBJ1-2 | - | TRBV9
CASSPDGRKREKLFF | TGTGCCAGCTCTCCGGACGGCCGAAAAAGAGAAAAACTGTTTTTT | - | TRBJ1-4 | - | TRBV18
CACLRGNTGELFF | TGTGCCTGCCTTAGGGGAAACACCGGGGAGCTGTTTTTT | - | TRBJ2-2 | - | TRBV30
CAIRQGTNEKLFF | TGTGCCATCCGACAGGGGACTAATGAAAAACTGTTTTTT | - | TRBJ1-4 | TRBD1 | TRBV6-5
CAISTGLSNYGYTF | TGTGCCATCAGTACAGGGTTATCGAACTATGGCTACACCTTC | - | TRBJ1-2 | - | TRBV10-3
CASSPRGGASSYNEQFF | TGCGCCAGCAGCCCAAGGGGGGGGGCCAGCTCCTACAATGAGCAGTTCTTC | - | TRBJ2-1 | - | TRBV5-1
CATSDPGQSFTDTQYF | TGTGCCACCAGTGATCCGGGACAGAGTTTCACAGATACGCAGTATTTT | - | TRBJ2-3 | TRBD1 | TRBV24-1
CASRVEGPMLNSPLHF | TGCGCCAGCAGAGTTGAGGGGCCAATGTTAAATTCACCCCTCCACTTT | once | TRBJ1-6 | - | TRBV4-3
CASGGPGGTQYF | TGCGCCAGCGGAGGGCCTGGAGGGACCCAGTACTTC | - | TRBJ2-5 | - | TRBV10-1
CSVGRTVNTGELFF | TGCAGCGTTGGACGGACGGTGAACACCGGGGAGCTGTTTTTT | - | TRBJ2-2 | - | TRBV29-1
CASSLGLTLSYNEQFF | TGTGCCAGCAGCCTGGGGCTCACACTATCCTACAATGAGCAGTTCTTC | few | TRBJ2-1 | - | TRBV5-5
CASSLEYSNTEAFF | TGTGCCAGCAGCTTAGAGTACTCGAACACTGAAGCTTTCTTT | - | TRBJ1-1 | - | TRBV7-2
CASSKGSWGYQETQYF | TGTGCCAGCAGCAAAGGGTCTTGGGGGTACCAAGAGACCCAGTACTTC | - | TRBJ2-5 | - | TRBV6-6
CASSEGNTGELFF | TGTGCCAGCAGTGAAGGGAACACCGGGGAGCTGTTTTTT | - | TRBJ2-2 | - | TRBV2